This TCR beta chain came from a study of OX40 agonist ivuxolimab in advanced cancers. Across the whole study: Patients' therapy was ivuxolimab, an antibody that acts as an agonist of OX40 (CD134). Study observations and caveats: More expanded clones were seen, on average, in CD8+ T cells than in CD4+.

This CDR3 is 14 amino acids long. Trimming removed 4 bases from V and 0 bases from J, with 8 bases in between. CDR1 and CDR2 (germline): MNHNY, SVGAGI (reference sequence). TCRdb's table, derived via immunoSEQ multiplex PCR, lists solely in-frame clones and lacks some. The sample includes about 46,000 clones, 80% to 90% of them seen just once. As concerns this clone: What it binds is not known.

The chain carries TRBV6-6 and TRBJ2-3; possible D gene TRBD2, 5 bases. The sequence was collected from an adult with an advanced solid tumor such as melanoma, head and neck, liver or kidney cancer. Specimen: CD4+ or CD8+ T cells sorted from blood, collected in a trial of the OX40 agonist ivuxolimab. CDR3 in DNA: TGTGCCAGCAGTTCCGGGGTTAGCACAGATACGCAGTATTTT. It yields the protein CASSSGVSTDTQYF.